This T cell receptor (beta chain) was sequenced in a study of identical twins. In its sample, this clonotype was seen a few times. Antigen unknown. From the 5' RACE reads, TCRdb called clonotypes with MiXCR, one entry per CDR3 protein. The table shows a few hundred thousand distinct CDR3 sequences, with 6.5% occurring only once. The CDR3 runs 15 residues. V lost 3 bases, J lost 3 bases, and 16 bases lay in between. CDR1 is SGHRS, CDR2 YFSETQ, per germline. Study outcomes and limitations: Invariant MAIT and iNKT cells could partly confound zero-insertion analyses.

These data were also reused for a study on T cells expressing NK-cell markers. That work contributes: Sorted CD3+CD56+NKG2C+, CD3+CD56+NKG2C- and CD3+CD56-NKG2C+ T cells provided the TCR beta repertoires.

Sequenced input: CD8+ T cells sorted from blood. This receptor was taken from a woman aged 18-29 years in good health. J is TRBJ2-7 and V is TRBV5-1; a possible D gene is TRBD1 (6 bases). CDR3 sequence reads: CASSSAGQGLYEQYF. CDR3 bases: TGCGCCAGCAGCTCGGCGGGCCAGGGGCTCTACGAGCAGTACTTC.